This entry concerns a single T cell receptor (beta chain). Use of 60 Vbeta and 13 Jbeta primers characterized the PCR. Sequencing used immunoSEQ multiplex PCR; TCRdb keeps in-frame clones, though not all of them. The sample contains around 89,000 clones, over 75% of which appear only once. This entry comes from a study of cytomegalovirus exposure and HLA in healthy donors. This CDR3 contains 15 residues. With 2 bases clipped from V and 7 bases from J, the junction kept 10 bases outside the gene matches. Looked up from germline, CDR1 is MNHEY and CDR2 is SMNVEV (reference sequence). V is TRBV27 and J is TRBJ1-2, with 7 bases lining up with TRBD1. The sequencing sample was made of PBMCs. The source of this sequence is a girl aged 2 to 10 in good health and CMV-seropositive. The CDR3 sequence: CASSLIAGGKGGYTF. The DNA for the CDR3 is TGTGCCAGCAGTTTAATCGCAGGGGGAAAGGGTGGCTACACCTTC.